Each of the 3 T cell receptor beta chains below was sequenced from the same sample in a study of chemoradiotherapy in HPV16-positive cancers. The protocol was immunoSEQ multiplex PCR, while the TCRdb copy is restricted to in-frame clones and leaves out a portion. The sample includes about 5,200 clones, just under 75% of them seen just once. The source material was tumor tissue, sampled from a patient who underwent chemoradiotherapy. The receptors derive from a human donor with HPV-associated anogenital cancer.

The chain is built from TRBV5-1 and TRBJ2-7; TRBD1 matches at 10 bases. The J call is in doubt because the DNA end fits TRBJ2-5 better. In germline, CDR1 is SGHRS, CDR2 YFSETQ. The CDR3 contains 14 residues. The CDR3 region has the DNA TGCGCCAGCACCCCGGGACAGGGGAAGGAGACCCAGTACTTC. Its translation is CASTPGQGKETQYF.

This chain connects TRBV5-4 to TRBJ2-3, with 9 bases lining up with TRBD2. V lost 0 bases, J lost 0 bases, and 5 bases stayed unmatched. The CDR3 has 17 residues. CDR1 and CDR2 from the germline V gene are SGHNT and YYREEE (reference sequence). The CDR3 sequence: CASSLGTSVSSTDTQYF. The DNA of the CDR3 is TGTGCCAGCAGCTTGGGGACTAGCGTTTCTAGCACAGATACGCAGTATTTT. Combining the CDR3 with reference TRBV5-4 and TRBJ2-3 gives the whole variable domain ETGVTQSPTHLIKTRGQQVTLRCSSQSGHNTVSWYQQALGQGPQFIFQYYREEENGRGNFPPRFSGLQFPNYSSELNVNALELDDSALYLCASSLGTSVSSTDTQYFGPGTRLTVL.

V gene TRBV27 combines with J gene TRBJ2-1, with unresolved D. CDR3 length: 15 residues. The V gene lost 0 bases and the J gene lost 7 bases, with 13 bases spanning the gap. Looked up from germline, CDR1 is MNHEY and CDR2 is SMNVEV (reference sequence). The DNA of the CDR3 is TGTGCCAGCAGTTTATCGTATCAAGGGATGAATGAGCAGTTCTTC. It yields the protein CASSLSYQGMNEQFF.